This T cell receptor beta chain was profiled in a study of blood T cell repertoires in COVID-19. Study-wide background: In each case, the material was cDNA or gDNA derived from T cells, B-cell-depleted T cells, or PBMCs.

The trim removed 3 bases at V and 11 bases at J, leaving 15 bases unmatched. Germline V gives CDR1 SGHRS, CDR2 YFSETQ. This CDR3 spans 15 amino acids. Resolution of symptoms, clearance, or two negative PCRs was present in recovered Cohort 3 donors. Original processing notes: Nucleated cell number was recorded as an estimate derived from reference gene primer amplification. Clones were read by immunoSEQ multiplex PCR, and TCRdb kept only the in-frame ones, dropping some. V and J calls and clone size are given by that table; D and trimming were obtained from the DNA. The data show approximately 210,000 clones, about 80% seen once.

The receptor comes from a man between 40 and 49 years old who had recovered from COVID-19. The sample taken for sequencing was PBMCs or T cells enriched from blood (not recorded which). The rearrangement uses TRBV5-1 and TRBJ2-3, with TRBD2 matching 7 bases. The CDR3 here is CASSSSGTTRGRQYF. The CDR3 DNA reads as TGCGCCAGCAGCTCCTCGGGTACAACTCGCGGGAGGCAGTATTTT.